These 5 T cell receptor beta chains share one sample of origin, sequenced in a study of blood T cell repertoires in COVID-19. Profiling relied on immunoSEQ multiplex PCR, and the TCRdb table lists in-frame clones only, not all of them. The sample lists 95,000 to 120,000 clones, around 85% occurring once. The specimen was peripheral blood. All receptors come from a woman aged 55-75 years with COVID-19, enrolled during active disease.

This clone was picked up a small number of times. CDR3 nucleotide sequence: TGTGCCAGCAGCAAGGCAGGGTGGGATGAAAAACTGTTTTTT. It is translated as CASSKAGWDEKLFF. The chain combines TRBV7-3 with TRBJ1-4, with D tentatively TRBD1 (5 bases). From germline, CDR1 is SGHTA and CDR2 FQGTGA. V was trimmed by 5 bases and J by 6 bases, leaving 13 bases between them. The CDR3 covers 14 residues.

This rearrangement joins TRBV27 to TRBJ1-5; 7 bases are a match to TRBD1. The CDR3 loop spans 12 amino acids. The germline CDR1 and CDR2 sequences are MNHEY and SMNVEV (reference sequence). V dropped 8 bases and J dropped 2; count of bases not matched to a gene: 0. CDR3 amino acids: CASQGGNQPQHF. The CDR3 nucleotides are TGTGCCAGCCAGGGGGGCAATCAGCCCCAGCATTTT.

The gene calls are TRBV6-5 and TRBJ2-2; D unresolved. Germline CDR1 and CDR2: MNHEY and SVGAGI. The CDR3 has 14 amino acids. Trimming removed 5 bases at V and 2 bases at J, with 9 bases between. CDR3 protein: CASSRGLNTGELFF. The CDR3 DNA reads TGTGCCAGCAGTCGCGGCCTTAACACCGGGGAGCTGTTTTTT.

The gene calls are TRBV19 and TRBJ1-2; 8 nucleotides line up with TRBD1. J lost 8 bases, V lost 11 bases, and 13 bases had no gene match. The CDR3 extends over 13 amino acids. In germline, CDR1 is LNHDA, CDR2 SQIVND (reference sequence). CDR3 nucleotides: TGTGCCTCTTGGACAGGGAGAATAGGGGGCTACACCTTC. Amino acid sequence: CASWTGRIGGYTF.

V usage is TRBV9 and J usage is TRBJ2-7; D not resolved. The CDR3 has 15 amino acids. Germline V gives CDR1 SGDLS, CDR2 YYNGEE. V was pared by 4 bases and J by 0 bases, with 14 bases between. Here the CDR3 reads CASSPGGGNSYEQYF. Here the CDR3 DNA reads TGTGCCAGCAGCCCGGGTGGCGGAAACTCCTACGAGCAGTACTTC.